The 4 T cell receptor beta chains reported below all come from one sample, sequenced in a study of blood T cell repertoires in COVID-19. Clones were read by immunoSEQ multiplex PCR, and TCRdb kept only the in-frame ones, dropping some. The sample carries a few hundred thousand clones, about 90% recorded once. The sequencing input was peripheral blood. These receptor sequences come from a woman in her twenties or thirties with COVID-19, enrolled during active disease.

V usage is TRBV28 and J usage is TRBJ1-5; tentatively, D is TRBD1 (6 bases). Trimming took 6 bases from V and 4 from J, leaving 19 bases between them. The CDR3 is made up of 16 amino acids. The germline V gene encodes CDR1 MDHEN and CDR2 SYDVKM. CDR3 residues: CASSPRGGVQNQPQHF. DNA for the CDR3: TGTGCCAGCAGCCCCAGGGGTGGCGTGCAGAATCAGCCCCAGCATTTT.

This chain links TRBV28 with TRBJ2-6; D is ambiguous. V lost 8 bases and J lost 1, with 6 bases in between. The length of the CDR3 is 13 residues. Germline values: CDR1 MDHEN, CDR2 SYDVKM. The CDR3 DNA reads as TGTGCCAGCCGTCCGTCTGGGGCCAACGTCCTGACTTTC. Its translation: CASRPSGANVLTF.

The chain couples TRBV7-8 to TRBJ1-4, with D unclear. CDR3 length equals 16 residues. CDR1 is SGHVS and CDR2 is FQNEAQ in the germline V gene. V lost 5 bases, J lost 3 bases, and 16 bases lay in between. The CDR3 region has the DNA TGTGCCAGCAGCCCCCTCACCCCGACTGCTAATGAAAAACTGTTTTTT. Protein: CASSPLTPTANEKLFF.

The CDR3 coding sequence is TGCGCCAGCAGCCCCTCGGGAGGCGGGATTAATGAGCAGTTCTTC. Protein sequence: CASSPSGGGINEQFF. This chain links TRBV4-1 with TRBJ2-1, with 7 bases that match TRBD2. Germline CDR1 reads MGHRA; CDR2 reads YSYEKL. V dropped 4 bases and J dropped 7; count of bases not matched to a gene: 10. The CDR3 has 15 amino acids.